This TCR beta chain was documented in a study of blood T cells in healthy people across ages. Peripheral blood was drawn, about 9.7 milliliters per donor. RNA extraction gave at least 5 micrograms of total RNA per sample. The second PCR ran about 6 to 12 cycles with a sample-barcoded 5' primer and J-beta primers. TCRdb re-called the 5' RACE reads with MiXCR, one entry per CDR3 protein. This table has around 900,000 distinct CDR3 sequences, approximately 50% appearing once. The length of the CDR3 is 15 residues. Germline V CDR1 and CDR2: LGHDT, YNNKEL (reference sequence). Between the trimmed V and J ends, which lost 7 bases and 5 bases, there was a span of 20 bases.

The rearrangement links TRBV3-1 to TRBJ2-5; a weak D match, TRBD2 (5 bases). The sequence was obtained from a woman aged 60-75 years in good health. Sequencing was done on a sample of blood. DNA for the CDR3: TGTGCCAGCACGCCAGAGGGCCCCGTATGGGAGACCCAGTACTTC. The encoded protein is CASTPEGPVWETQYF.